Given below is one TCR beta chain in context. This entry comes from a study of blood T cell repertoires in COVID-19. Study-wide background: Whether acute or convalescent, the COVID-19 samples came from the United States, Italy and Spain. Sources were T cells, B-cell-depleted T cells, or PBMCs; the material itself was cDNA or gDNA.

Germline-derived CDR1 and CDR2 are SGDLS and YYNGEE. This CDR3 comprises 15 residues. V lost 4 bases, J lost 2 bases, and 8 bases stayed unmatched. In the original processing: The authors estimated nucleated cell counts from reference gene primer amplification. TCRdb keeps only in-frame clones here, not all; method: immunoSEQ multiplex PCR. That table gives V, J and clone size, and the DNA gave D and trimming. The data show about 74,000 clones, approximately 88% seen once. Material for sequencing was peripheral blood. The clonotype comes from a woman over 75 with acute or convalescent COVID-19. This sequence joins TRBV9 and TRBJ2-5; 7 bases line up with TRBD2. The CDR3 protein is CASSPRQREQETQYF. CDR3 coding DNA: TGTGCCAGCAGCCCCCGTCAGCGGGAACAAGAGACCCAGTACTTC.